The count of the clone carrying this T cell receptor (beta chain) is one. The entry originates in a study of cytomegalovirus exposure and HLA in healthy donors. V lost 1 base to trimming and J lost 4 bases; unmatched junction nucleotides: 9. The CDR3 extends over 17 amino acids. The germline CDR1 and CDR2 sequences are SGHVS and FQNEAQ. This PCR relied on a set of 60 Vbeta primers and 13 Jbeta primers. TCRdb's copy holds only in-frame clones and misses some; the assay was immunoSEQ multiplex PCR. The sample holds 150,000 to 200,000 clones, 65% to 85% seen once. The sample was PBMCs. The TCR comes from a male donor in good health and CMV-seropositive. The J gene is TRBJ1-5, the V gene TRBV7-8; 8 bases fit TRBD1. The CDR3 loop is CASSLGGGQGANQPQHF. CDR3 nucleotide sequence: TGTGCCAGCAGCTTAGGAGGTGGGCAGGGGGCAAATCAGCCCCAGCATTTT.